This TCR beta chain emerged from a study of tumor and adjacent non-tumor tissue in lung cancer. Study-wide results and caveats: Tumor TCR diversity, when higher, was linked to shorter survival.

Germline V gives CDR1 MNHEY, CDR2 SVGEGT. The CDR3 sequence is 16 residues long. No cell sorting was done before RNA was extracted from the tissue. This non-tumor lung sample came from over 3 cm beyond the tumor edge. With respect to this clonotype: Its antigen remains unknown. A read error may account for a junction end that differs from germline.

The library came from three nested PCR rounds adapted from ARM-PCR protocols. TCRdb reprocessed the multiplex PCR reads via MiXCR and lists one record per CDR3 protein. The sample holds more than 85,000 distinct CDR3 sequences; 50% to 70% are singletons and the top ten take about 19%. This rearrangement joins TRBV6-2 or TRBV6-3 to TRBJ2-7; 12 bases align to TRBD2. Sample: distant non-tumor lung tissue. This sequence was found in a man under 40 with non-small cell lung cancer. This chain's CDR3 is CASSHLGLAGPYELYF. For the CDR3, the DNA is TGTGCCAGCAGCCATCTAGGACTAGCGGGGCCTTACGAGCTGTACTTT.